The 11 T cell receptor beta chains below come from one sample, sequenced in a study of cytomegalovirus exposure and HLA in healthy donors. In the PCR, 60 Vbeta and 13 Jbeta primers were used. Assay used: immunoSEQ multiplex PCR; TCRdb lists only in-frame clones, some missing. This sample has tens of thousands of clones, with around three quarters found just once. The specimen was PBMCs. Receptors were obtained from a man aged 25-45 years in good health and CMV-seronegative.

This clone was recorded a few times. The chain links TRBV4-3 to TRBJ2-2, with D hard to call. Trimming took 4 bases from V and 3 from J, leaving 9 bases between them. The CDR3 consists of 14 residues. CDR1 is LGHNA, CDR2 YSLEER, per germline. As DNA, the CDR3 is TGCGCCAGCAGCCTAACTACCCACACCGGGGAGCTGTTTTTT. Its translation is CASSLTTHTGELFF.

The rearrangement links TRBV4-3 to TRBJ2-3; 7 bases fit TRBD1. CDR1 and CDR2 (germline): LGHNA, YSLEER. J was trimmed by 4 bases and V by 4 bases; bases with no gene match: 11. The CDR3 loop spans 16 amino acids. Here the CDR3 reads CASSPKKYRGADTQYF. The DNA for the CDR3 is TGCGCCAGCAGCCCCAAGAAATACAGGGGAGCAGATACGCAGTATTTT.

V and J are TRBV2 and TRBJ2-2; a weak D match, TRBD1 (6 bases). Germline V gene sequence: CDR1 SNHLY, CDR2 FYNNEI. CDR3 size: 18 residues. Deletions cut 0 bases from V and 5 bases from J, with 19 bases between. CDR3 sequence: CASSEALIWGRGTGELFF. DNA for the CDR3: TGTGCCAGCAGTGAAGCGCTTATTTGGGGGCGAGGAACCGGGGAGCTGTTTTTT. Full variable domain (missing parts from reference TRBV2 and TRBJ2-2): EPEVTQTPSHQVTQMGQEVILRCVPISNHLYFYWYRQILGQKVEFLVSFYNNEISEKSEIFDDQFSVERPDGSNFTLKIRSTKLEDSAMYFCASSEALIWGRGTGELFFGEGSRLTVL.

V gene TRBV12-5 combines with J gene TRBJ2-1; TRBD2 matches 8 bases. Germline CDR1 reads LGHNT; CDR2 reads FRNRAP. The CDR3 runs 16 residues. J lost 3 bases, V lost 3 bases, and 7 bases had no gene match. For the CDR3, the DNA is TGTGCTAGTGGTTTAGGGCGGGGGGAGTACTACAATGAGCAGTTCTTC. It translates to CASGLGRGEYYNEQFF.

The chain uses TRBV7-9 and TRBJ2-1; the match to TRBD2 covers 9 bases. Per germline, CDR1 SEHNR and CDR2 FQNEAQ (reference sequence). The V and J ends lost 5 bases and 7 bases, in that order; junction bases with no gene match: 15. This CDR3 is built from 17 residues. The CDR3 region is CASSTQGGAGGRNEQFF. DNA for the CDR3: TGTGCCAGCAGCACCCAAGGGGGAGCGGGGGGTAGAAATGAGCAGTTCTTC.

This chain connects TRBV19 to TRBJ2-1, with D possibly matching TRBD2 (6 bases). Germline CDR1 reads LNHDA; CDR2 reads SQIVND (reference sequence). This CDR3 has 12 residues. Trimming removed 3 bases from V and 12 bases from J, with 12 bases in between. CDR3 protein: CASSIGRGSQFF. The CDR3 DNA is TGTGCCAGTAGTATTGGGCGGGGTTCGCAGTTCTTC. The complete variable domain, with remaining parts taken from reference TRBV19 and TRBJ2-1, reads DGGITQSPKYLFRKEGQNVTLSCEQNLNHDAMYWYRQDPGQGLRLIYYSQIVNDFQKGDIAEGYSVSREKKESFPLTVTSAQKNPTAFYLCASSIGRGSQFFGPGTRLTVL.

Only a few counts were recorded for this clone. The sample carries other DNA sequences with the same CDR3. CDR3 in amino acids: CASSPGVGYTF. CDR3 nucleotide sequence: TGTGCCAGCAGTCCCGGAGTCGGCTACACCTTC. The gene calls are TRBV6-5 and TRBJ1-2; no reliable D call. The CDR3 length is 11 residues. V was shortened by 5 bases and J by 8 bases, with 9 bases between the two germline ends. Germline lookup yields CDR1 MNHEY and CDR2 SVGAGI.

The chain couples TRBV19 to TRBJ1-2, with D possibly matching TRBD1 (6 bases). The V end was cut by 1 base, the J end by 5 bases, with 14 bases between. The CDR3 has 15 residues. CDR1 and CDR2 (germline): LNHDA, SQIVND (reference sequence). CDR3 nucleotide sequence: TGTGCCAGTAGTATAGTCGGGACATTCATTTATGGCTACACCTTC. Its translation: CASSIVGTFIYGYTF. Variable domain in full (rest from reference TRBV19 and TRBJ1-2): DGGITQSPKYLFRKEGQNVTLSCEQNLNHDAMYWYRQDPGQGLRLIYYSQIVNDFQKGDIAEGYSVSREKKESFPLTVTSAQKNPTAFYLCASSIVGTFIYGYTFGSGTRLTVV.

The chain has TRBV9 and TRBJ1-1; 7 bases are a match to TRBD1. The V segment lost 4 bases and the J segment 7 bases; nucleotides outside the gene matches: 10. Germline V gene sequence: CDR1 SGDLS, CDR2 YYNGEE. The CDR3 is 14 residues long. CDR3 sequence: CASSPRGQTLEAFF. CDR3 DNA sequence: TGTGCCAGCAGCCCACGGGGACAGACTCTTGAAGCTTTCTTT.

The rearrangement joins TRBV7-9 to TRBJ1-1; D remains unclear. Germline CDR1 and CDR2: SEHNR and FQNEAQ (reference sequence). Trimming pared 3 bases from V and 5 bases from J, leaving 13 bases between. This CDR3 is built from 14 residues. The DNA for the CDR3 is TGTGCCAGCAGCTTTTTGGCCCCGGGAACTGAAGCTTTCTTT. Translation: CASSFLAPGTEAFF.

The gene calls are TRBV4-1 and TRBJ2-5; TRBD1 is a possible D gene (6 bases). Trimming pared 0 bases from V and 2 bases from J, leaving 13 bases between. Germline V gives CDR1 MGHRA, CDR2 YSYEKL. CDR3 length: 16 amino acids. The CDR3 nucleotides are TGCGCCAGCAGCCAAGAGGGCACAGGGATTCAAGAGACCCAGTACTTC. It encodes CASSQEGTGIQETQYF.